One and the same sample provided the 25 T cell receptor beta chains below, sequenced in a study of blood T cell repertoires in COVID-19. The data were produced by immunoSEQ multiplex PCR, yet TCRdb's version contains in-frame clones alone and is incomplete. The data contain about 180,000 clones, 85% to 90% of them singletons. The material sequenced was peripheral blood. The receptors shown here come from a person aged 65 to 85 with COVID-19, enrolled during active disease.

V usage is TRBV13 and J usage is TRBJ1-3, with 7 bases fitting TRBD1. The CDR3 sequence is 20 residues long. Germline CDR1 is PRHDT and CDR2 is FYEKMQ (reference sequence). The junction had 19 bases not matched to a gene; V was cut back by 3 bases and J by 2 bases. The CDR3 sequence: CASSFTPKVRLGQAGNTIYF. The CDR3 nucleotides read TGTGCCAGCAGCTTCACCCCAAAAGTACGGCTAGGACAGGCTGGAAACACCATATATTTT.

The J gene is TRBJ2-6, the V gene TRBV30, with 8 bases lining up with TRBD2. The CDR3 is made up of 15 amino acids. The V and J ends lost 4 bases and 0 bases, in that order; junction bases with no gene match: 2. Germline V gene lookup returns CDR1 GTSNPN and CDR2 SVGIG (reference sequence). Here the CDR3 DNA reads TGTGCCTGGAAGCGGGGGAACTCTGGGGCCAACGTCCTGACTTTC. Its protein is CAWKRGNSGANVLTF.

In this sample, this clone turned up once. The sample has other DNA sequences that encode this CDR3 too. The genes are TRBV9 and TRBJ2-5; 9 bases map to TRBD1. Germline CDR1 reads SGDLS; CDR2 reads YYNGEE. The J segment lost 5 bases and the V segment lost 0 bases, leaving 8 bases of the junction unmatched. The CDR3 runs 16 residues. The DNA for the CDR3 is TGTGCCAGCAGCGTAGTAGGGACAGGGTCGCCGGAGACCCAGTACTTC. It yields the protein CASSVVGTGSPETQYF.

The V gene is TRBV27, the J gene TRBJ2-1; 8 nucleotides agree with TRBD2. The J segment lost 8 bases and the V segment lost 3 bases, leaving 9 bases of the junction unmatched. Germline CDR1 MNHEY, CDR2 SMNVEV (reference sequence). The CDR3 is made up of 15 amino acids. The CDR3 loop is CASSFLAGGADEQFF. The DNA for the CDR3 is TGTGCCAGCAGTTTTCTGGCGGGAGGTGCGGATGAGCAGTTCTTC.

V gene TRBV28 combines with J gene TRBJ1-5; a possible D gene is TRBD1 (5 bases). CDR3 length: 16 residues. The V end was cut by 6 bases, the J end by 0 bases, with 15 bases between. The germline CDR1 and CDR2 sequences are MDHEN and SYDVKM. CDR3 nucleotides: TGTGCCAGCAGGGGAGGGGCCGGTTATAGCAATCAGCCCCAGCATTTT. It specifies CASRGGAGYSNQPQHF. Drawing the rest from reference TRBV28 and TRBJ1-5, the complete variable domain is DVKVTQSSRYLVKRTGEKVFLECVQDMDHENMFWYRQDPGLGLRLIYFSYDVKMKEKGDIPEGYSVSREKKERFSLILESASTNQTSMYLCASRGGAGYSNQPQHFGDGTRLSIL.

The rearrangement links TRBV28 to TRBJ1-1, with unresolved D. Germline V gene sequence: CDR1 MDHEN, CDR2 SYDVKM. The V end lost 7 bases, the J end lost 3 bases, and 6 bases lay between the germline ends. The CDR3 length is 11 residues. CDR3 sequence (DNA): TGTGCCAGCAAAATATACACTGAAGCTTTCTTT. Protein sequence: CASKIYTEAFF.

The chain combines TRBV12-3 or TRBV12-4 with TRBJ2-3, with D possibly matching TRBD2 (6 bases). V lost 4 bases and J lost 5, with 10 bases in between. The CDR3 sequence is 13 residues long. For the CDR3, the DNA is TGTGCCAGCAGTTGGACTACTTTAGATACGCAGTATTTT. Translated: CASSWTTLDTQYF.

The rearrangement uses TRBV5-4 and TRBJ1-4, with D tentatively TRBD1 (6 bases). Per the germline V gene, CDR1 is SGHNT and CDR2 is YYREEE (reference sequence). V lost 0 bases to trimming and J lost 8 bases, with 8 bases between them. The CDR3 length is 13 residues. CDR3 DNA: TGTGCCAGCAGCTTGGCAGGGGTCGAAAAACTGTTTTTT. It yields the protein CASSLAGVEKLFF.

The chain recombines TRBV19 with TRBJ2-2, with TRBD2 matching 11 bases. J lost 5 bases, V lost 3 bases, and 8 bases had no gene match. The CDR3 consists of 17 residues. Germline loops: CDR1 LNHDA, CDR2 SQIVND (reference sequence). The CDR3 region has the DNA TGTGCCAGTAGTATCGTAGCGGGAGGGCCGAGGACCGGGGAGCTGTTTTTT. Its protein is CASSIVAGGPRTGELFF.

CDR3 coding DNA: TGTGCCAGTAGTCTGCAGGGGCAAAATCAGCCCCAGCATTTT. Translated, it gives CASSLQGQNQPQHF. The chain is built from TRBV19 and TRBJ1-5; D is perhaps TRBD1 (6 bases). V dropped 5 bases and J dropped 4 bases, with 12 bases sitting between them. Germline CDR1 reads LNHDA; CDR2 reads SQIVND (reference sequence). The CDR3 is 14 residues long.

The CDR3 DNA sequence: TGCGCCAGCAGTCCGGGACTAACAACGTGGGATACGCAGTATTTT. It is translated as CASSPGLTTWDTQYF. The rearrangement joins TRBV5-1 to TRBJ2-3, with 7 bases identical to TRBD2. The length of the CDR3 is 15 residues. Germline CDR1 and CDR2: SGHRS and YFSETQ. V gave up 5 bases and J gave up 6 bases; unmatched junction bases: 12.

This sequence joins TRBV12-3 or TRBV12-4 and TRBJ1-5; D might be TRBD1 (6 bases). Trimming stripped 6 bases from V and 9 bases from J, with 12 bases between. This CDR3 comprises 12 residues. CDR3 nucleotide sequence: TGTGCCAGCAGATCGGACAGCTCGCCCCAGCATTTT. Protein sequence: CASRSDSSPQHF.

This chain's CDR3 is CASSPRWGGNTEAFF. The CDR3 DNA sequence: TGTGCCAGCAGCCCCCGGTGGGGGGGGAACACTGAAGCTTTCTTT. The chain combines TRBV9 with TRBJ1-1; D is perhaps TRBD1 (5 bases). CDR3 length: 15 amino acids. Trimming removed 4 bases at V and 1 base at J, with 14 bases between. Germline V lookup: CDR1 SGDLS, CDR2 YYNGEE.

The V call is TRBV7-2, the J call TRBJ1-5; D is unclear. The CDR3 is 14 residues long. Trimming removed 6 bases at V and 0 bases at J, with 9 bases between. Germline V gene sequence: CDR1 SGHTA, CDR2 FQGNSA. The CDR3 protein is CASSLRSSNQPQHF. CDR3 DNA sequence: TGTGCCAGCAGTTTGAGGAGTAGCAATCAGCCCCAGCATTTT.

This clone is judged large (0.1 to 1%). V usage is TRBV9 and J usage is TRBJ2-7, with 8 bases identical to TRBD1. Germline V lookup: CDR1 SGDLS, CDR2 YYNGEE. This CDR3 is built from 17 residues. The J segment lost 3 bases and the V segment lost 4 bases, leaving 15 bases of the junction unmatched. As DNA, the CDR3 is TGTGCCAGCAGCACCTTGGTTCTGGGGACAGGAGACTACGAGCAGTACTTC. Translating gives CASSTLVLGTGDYEQYF.

J is TRBJ2-1 and V is TRBV23-1; TRBD1 is a possible D gene (5 bases). TRBV23-1 is known as an ORF, though its function is uncertain. Trimming shortened V by 6 bases and J by 6 bases, and 18 bases separated the two germline ends. There are 15 residues in the CDR3. This CDR3 is CASRPRDQGGNEQFF. CDR3 in DNA: TGCGCCAGCAGACCAAGAGATCAGGGCGGCAATGAGCAGTTCTTC.

This chain connects TRBV28 to TRBJ1-5, with 10 bases identical to TRBD1. Trimming cost V 2 bases and J 3 bases; bases outside gene matches: 7. The CDR3 loop spans 17 amino acids. Germline V gene lookup returns CDR1 MDHEN and CDR2 SYDVKM. The CDR3 sequence is CASSLPRTGGINQPQHF. The CDR3 DNA reads TGTGCCAGCAGTTTACCCCGGACAGGGGGGATCAATCAGCCCCAGCATTTT.

The V gene is TRBV5-1, the J gene TRBJ2-2; a weak D match, TRBD2 (6 bases). CDR3 length equals 18 residues. CDR1 and CDR2 from the germline V gene are SGHRS and YFSETQ. The V end lost 1 base, the J end lost 6 bases, and 22 bases lay between the germline ends. The CDR3 nucleotides are TGCGCCAGCAGCTTGTTGGTTCCTGGGACTTTGTTCTCCGGGGAGCTGTTTTTT. Translation: CASSLLVPGTLFSGELFF. Based on the CDR3 plus reference TRBV5-1 and TRBJ2-2, the full variable domain is KAGVTQTPRYLIKTRGQQVTLSCSPISGHRSVSWYQQTPGQGLQFLFEYFSETQRNKGNFPGRFSGRQFSNSRSEMNVSTLELGDSALYLCASSLLVPGTLFSGELFFGEGSRLTVL.

This chain links TRBV2 with TRBJ2-1; D uncertain. Trimming took off 6 bases at V and 3 bases at J, with 3 bases between the two ends. Germline V lookup: CDR1 SNHLY, CDR2 FYNNEI. The CDR3 has 11 amino acids. The CDR3 loop is CASSGYNEQFF. CDR3 sequence (DNA): TGTGCCAGCAGCGGCTACAATGAGCAGTTCTTC.

This chain links TRBV11-2 with TRBJ2-7; possible D gene TRBD2, 7 bases. The germline V and J ends were trimmed by 1 base and 6 bases, with 16 bases remaining between them. This CDR3 region has 15 residues. Germline loops: CDR1 SGHAT, CDR2 FQNNGV. This CDR3 reads CASSLVLGGQGEQYF. The CDR3 DNA reads as TGTGCCAGCAGCTTAGTTCTCGGGGGGCAAGGCGAGCAGTACTTC.

This clone was observed once. This chain links TRBV6-4 with TRBJ2-1, with 7 nucleotides matching TRBD2. The CDR3 has 17 amino acids. Per germline, CDR1 MRHNA and CDR2 SNTAGT. V lost 4 bases to trimming and J lost 8 bases; unmatched junction nucleotides: 17. The CDR3 loop is CASSGGSSGTKRDEQFF. The CDR3 nucleotides are TGTGCCAGCAGTGGAGGGAGCAGCGGGACCAAGAGGGATGAGCAGTTCTTC.

The genes are TRBV30 and TRBJ2-7; no clear D. The CDR3 extends over 12 amino acids. V lost 3 bases and J 5 bases, leaving 11 bases between the germline ends. Germline CDR1 reads GTSNPN; CDR2 reads SVGIG (reference sequence). The CDR3 protein is CAWRSPSHEQYF. CDR3 nucleotide sequence: TGTGCCTGGAGGTCACCAAGCCACGAGCAGTACTTC.

Only a few counts were recorded for this clone. The chain links TRBV9 to TRBJ1-2; D is possibly TRBD1 (5 bases). The CDR3 loop spans 18 amino acids. Germline lookup yields CDR1 SGDLS and CDR2 YYNGEE. V was clipped by 4 bases and J by 6 bases, with 28 bases between them. In nucleotides, the CDR3 is TGTGCCAGCAGCCTCCAACTCGCGGGGGGGTTACTATCGGATGGCTACACCTTC. It encodes CASSLQLAGGLLSDGYTF.

The J gene is TRBJ2-1, the V gene TRBV4-1; TRBD2 is a possible D gene (6 bases). Trimming took 0 bases from V and 9 from J, leaving 24 bases between them. Germline values: CDR1 MGHRA, CDR2 YSYEKL. The CDR3 totals 18 residues. The CDR3 region has the DNA TGCGCCAGCAGCCAAGAAAGGTGGAGGGCCTATGGGGTTGGTGAGCAGTTCTTC. Translated: CASSQERWRAYGVGEQFF.

CDR3 DNA: TGTGCCAGCTCACCTCAGGGGGGTTCCTCCGCTAACTATGGCTACACCTTC. Amino acids: CASSPQGGSSANYGYTF. The chain joins TRBV18 to TRBJ1-2, with 7 bases fitting TRBD1. Trimming at V came to 3 bases and at J to 0 bases, leaving 10 bases not matched to a gene. The CDR3 extends over 17 amino acids. The germline V gene encodes CDR1 KGHSH and CDR2 LQKENI.